This T cell receptor (beta chain) comes out of a study of blood T cell repertoires in COVID-19. The overall study: From the United States, Italy and Spain came samples of acute and convalescent COVID-19.

TCRdb's copy holds only in-frame clones and misses some; the assay was immunoSEQ multiplex PCR. Of fewer than 500,000 clones listed, about 90% are singletons. This CDR3 region has 13 residues. The V end lost 2 bases, the J end lost 1 base, and 6 bases lay between the germline ends. Germline V CDR1 and CDR2: SGHNT, YYREEE (reference sequence). Sequencing was performed on peripheral blood. The clonotype was recovered from a man younger than 30 with COVID-19, enrolled during active disease. This chain links TRBV5-4 with TRBJ1-1; D gene unclear. The CDR3 here is CASSFSGNTEAFF. The CDR3 DNA is TGTGCCAGCAGCTTTAGCGGGAACACTGAAGCTTTCTTT.